These 9 T cell receptor beta chains were sequenced from one sample in a study of blood T cell repertoires in COVID-19. The data were produced by immunoSEQ multiplex PCR, yet TCRdb's version contains in-frame clones alone and is incomplete. Among roughly 270,000 clones, less than 85% were seen once, and the ten largest hold roughly 2.5%. The source material was PBMCs or T cells enriched from blood (not recorded which). Receptor source: a woman aged 45-59 years who had recovered from COVID-19.

This chain connects TRBV5-4 to TRBJ2-5, with 8 bases lining up with TRBD1. This CDR3 has 16 amino acids. Germline assignment: CDR1 SGHNT and CDR2 YYREEE (reference sequence). V shed 4 bases and J 2 bases; nucleotides not matched to a gene: 10. CDR3 loop: CASSPMTGDIQETQYF. Here the CDR3 DNA reads TGTGCCAGCAGCCCTATGACAGGGGACATTCAAGAGACCCAGTACTTC.

The gene calls are TRBV6-1 and TRBJ1-1; possibly TRBD1 for D (5 bases). The V gene lost 2 bases and the J gene lost 7 bases, with 17 bases spanning the gap. The V gene's germline CDR1 is MNHNS and CDR2 SASEGT. This CDR3 is 15 amino acids long. The CDR3 sequence: CASSELEGRGDEAFF. The DNA for the CDR3 is TGTGCCAGCAGTGAACTTGAGGGACGGGGGGATGAAGCTTTCTTT.

The chain carries TRBV30 and TRBJ2-3; 10 bases match TRBD2. Trimming cost V 0 bases and J 0 bases; bases outside gene matches: 3. Germline V gene lookup returns CDR1 GTSNPN and CDR2 SVGIG (reference sequence). CDR3 length equals 16 residues. The DNA of the CDR3 is TGTGCCTGGAGTGTGTCGACTAGCGGGAGCACAGATACGCAGTATTTT. This translates into CAWSVSTSGSTDTQYF.

This clone was counted only a few times. The rearrangement uses TRBV19 and TRBJ1-4, with TRBD1 as a possible D gene (5 bases). Looked up from germline, CDR1 is LNHDA and CDR2 is SQIVND (reference sequence). This CDR3 has 15 amino acids. Trimming shortened V by 0 bases and J by 9 bases, and 14 bases separated the two germline ends. CDR3 region: CASSIDSAAGQKLFF. The CDR3 nucleotides read TGTGCCAGTAGTATAGATTCGGCCGCGGGGCAAAAACTGTTTTTT.

The V call is TRBV5-1, the J call TRBJ2-2; TRBD2 aligns across 11 bases. The CDR3 extends over 18 amino acids. V lost 8 bases and J lost 1; bases outside the gene matches: 13. Germline values: CDR1 SGHRS, CDR2 YFSETQ. The DNA for the CDR3 is TGCGCCAGTACACAGGGGCGGACTAGCGGGCAGAACACCGGGGAGCTGTTTTTT. This gives the protein CASTQGRTSGQNTGELFF. The entire variable domain, with the rest obtained from reference TRBV5-1 and TRBJ2-2, is as follows: KAGVTQTPRYLIKTRGQQVTLSCSPISGHRSVSWYQQTPGQGLQFLFEYFSETQRNKGNFPGRFSGRQFSNSRSEMNVSTLELGDSALYLCASTQGRTSGQNTGELFFGEGSRLTVL.

J is TRBJ2-2 and V is TRBV10-3; perhaps TRBD1 as D (5 bases). Germline V gene lookup returns CDR1 ENHRY and CDR2 SYGVKD. The CDR3 extends over 14 amino acids. Trimming shortened V by 4 bases and J by 0 bases, and 6 bases separated the two germline ends. The DNA of the CDR3 is TGTGCCATCAGTGGGACAACGAACACCGGGGAGCTGTTTTTT. Residues: CAISGTTNTGELFF.

The V and J genes are TRBV7-2 and TRBJ2-3, with 11 positions matching TRBD2. CDR1 and CDR2 from the germline V gene are SGHTA and FQGNSA. The CDR3 loop spans 15 amino acids. After removal of 1 base from V and 5 bases from J, the junction contained 2 bases not matched to a gene. This CDR3 reads CASSLVLAGEDTQYF. The CDR3 coding sequence is TGTGCCAGCAGCTTAGTACTAGCGGGAGAAGATACGCAGTATTTT.

The chain combines TRBV13 with TRBJ2-7; D unresolved. Germline V CDR1 and CDR2: PRHDT, FYEKMQ (reference sequence). Trimming removed 0 bases from V and 3 bases from J, with 3 bases in between. CDR3 length: 12 residues. DNA of the CDR3: TGTGCCAGCAGCTTAGGGAGCTACGAGCAGTACTTC. Translation gives CASSLGSYEQYF. Based on the CDR3 plus reference TRBV13 and TRBJ2-7, the full variable domain is AAGVIQSPRHLIKEKRETATLKCYPIPRHDTVYWYQQGPGQDPQFLISFYEKMQSDKGSIPDRFSAQQFSDYHSELNMSSLELGDSALYFCASSLGSYEQYFGPGTRLTVT.

The chain links TRBV7-9 to TRBJ1-1; 8 positions match TRBD1. This CDR3 comprises 15 residues. V shed 5 bases and J 0 bases; nucleotides not matched to a gene: 5. CDR1 is SEHNR, CDR2 FQNEAQ, per germline (reference sequence). The CDR3 spells CASSLRQGLNTEAFF. The CDR3 DNA is TGTGCCAGCAGCCTAAGACAGGGGCTGAACACTGAAGCTTTCTTT.